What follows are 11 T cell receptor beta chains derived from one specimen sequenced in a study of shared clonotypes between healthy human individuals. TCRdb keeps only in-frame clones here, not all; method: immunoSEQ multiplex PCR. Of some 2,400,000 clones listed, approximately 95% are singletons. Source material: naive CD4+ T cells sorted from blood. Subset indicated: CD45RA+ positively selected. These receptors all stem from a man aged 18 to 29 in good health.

In nucleotides, the CDR3 is TGTGCCAGCAGTACAACTGAGGGGGCGGGTGAGCAGTTCTTC. Encoded protein: CASSTTEGAGEQFF. This chain links TRBV6-1 with TRBJ2-1; 7 bases line up with TRBD1. The germline V gene has CDR1 MNHNS and CDR2 SASEGT. This CDR3 is 14 amino acids long. J gave up 9 bases and V 5 bases, and 10 bases lay outside the gene matches.

The DNA for the CDR3 is TGTGCCATCCTCGACAGGGCAGGCAGCACAGATACGCAGTATTTT. It codes for CAILDRAGSTDTQYF. The V gene is TRBV10-3, the J gene TRBJ2-3; TRBD1 matches 7 bases. Germline V lookup: CDR1 ENHRY, CDR2 SYGVKD. This CDR3 spans 15 amino acids. V was pared by 8 bases and J by 0 bases, with 8 bases of the junction left unmatched.

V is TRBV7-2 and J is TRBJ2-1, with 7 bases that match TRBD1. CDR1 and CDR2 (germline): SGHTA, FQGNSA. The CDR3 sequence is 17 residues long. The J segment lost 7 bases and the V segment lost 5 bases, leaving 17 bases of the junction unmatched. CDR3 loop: CASSKRDRVPAWNEQFF. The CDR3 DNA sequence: TGTGCCAGCAGCAAGCGCGACAGGGTTCCTGCTTGGAATGAGCAGTTCTTC.

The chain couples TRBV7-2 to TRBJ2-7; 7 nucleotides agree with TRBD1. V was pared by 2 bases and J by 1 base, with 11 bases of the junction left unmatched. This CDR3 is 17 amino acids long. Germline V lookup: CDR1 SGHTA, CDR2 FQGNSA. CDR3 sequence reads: CASSLTLDRRLSYEQYF. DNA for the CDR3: TGTGCCAGCAGCTTAACTCTGGACAGGCGCCTTTCCTACGAGCAGTACTTC.

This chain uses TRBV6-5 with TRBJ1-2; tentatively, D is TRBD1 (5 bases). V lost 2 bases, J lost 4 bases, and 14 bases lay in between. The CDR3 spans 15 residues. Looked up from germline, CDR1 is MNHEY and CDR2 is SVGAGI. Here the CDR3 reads CASSYQPGGGYGYTF. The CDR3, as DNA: TGTGCCAGCAGTTACCAACCCGGGGGGGGCTATGGCTACACCTTC.

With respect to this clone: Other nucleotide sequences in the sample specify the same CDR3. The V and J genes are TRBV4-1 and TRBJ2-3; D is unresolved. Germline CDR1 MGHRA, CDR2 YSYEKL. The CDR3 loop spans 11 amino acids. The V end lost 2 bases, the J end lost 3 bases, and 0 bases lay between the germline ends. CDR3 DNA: TGCGCCAGCAGCCAAACAGATACGCAGTATTTT. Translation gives CASSQTDTQYF.

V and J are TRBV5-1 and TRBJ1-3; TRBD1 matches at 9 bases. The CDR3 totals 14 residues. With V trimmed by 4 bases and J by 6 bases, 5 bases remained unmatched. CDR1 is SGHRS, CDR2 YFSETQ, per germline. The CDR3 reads CASSMGQGSNTIYF. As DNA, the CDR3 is TGCGCCAGCAGCATGGGACAGGGATCAAACACCATATATTTT.

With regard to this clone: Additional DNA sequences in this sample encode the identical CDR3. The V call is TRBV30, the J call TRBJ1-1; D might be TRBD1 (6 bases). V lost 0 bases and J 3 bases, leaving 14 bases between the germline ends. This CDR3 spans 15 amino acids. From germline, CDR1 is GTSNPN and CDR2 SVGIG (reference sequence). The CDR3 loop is CAWSVWRGADTEAFF. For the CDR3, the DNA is TGTGCCTGGAGTGTATGGCGGGGGGCGGACACTGAAGCTTTCTTT. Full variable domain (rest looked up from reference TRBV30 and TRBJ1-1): SQTIHQWPATLVQPVGSPLSLECTVEGTSNPNLYWYRQAAGRGLQLLFYSVGIGQISSEVPQNLSASRPQDRQFILSSKKLLLSDSGFYLCAWSVWRGADTEAFFGQGTRLTVV.

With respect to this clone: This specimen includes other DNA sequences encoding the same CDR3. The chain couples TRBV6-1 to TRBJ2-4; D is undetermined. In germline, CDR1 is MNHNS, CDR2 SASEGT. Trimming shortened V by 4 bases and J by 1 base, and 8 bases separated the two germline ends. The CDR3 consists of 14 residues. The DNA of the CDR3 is TGTGCCAGCAGTGGGACCGTGGCCAAAAACATTCAGTACTTC. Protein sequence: CASSGTVAKNIQYF.

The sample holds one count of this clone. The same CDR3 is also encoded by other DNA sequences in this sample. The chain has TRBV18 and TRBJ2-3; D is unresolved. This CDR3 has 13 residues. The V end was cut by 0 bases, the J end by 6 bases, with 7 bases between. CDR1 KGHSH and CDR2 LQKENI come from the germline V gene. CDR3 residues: CASSPPTTDTQYF. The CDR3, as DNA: TGTGCCAGCTCACCACCGACGACGGATACGCAGTATTTT.

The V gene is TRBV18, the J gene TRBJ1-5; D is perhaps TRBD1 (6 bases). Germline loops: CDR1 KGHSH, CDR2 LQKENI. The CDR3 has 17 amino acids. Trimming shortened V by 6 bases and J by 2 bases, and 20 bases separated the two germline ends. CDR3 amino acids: CASSLAGGARGNQPQHF. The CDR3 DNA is TGTGCCAGCTCCCTCGCCGGGGGGGCTAGGGGCAATCAGCCCCAGCATTTT.